This T cell receptor beta chain was found in a study of blood T cells in healthy people across ages. Study findings and constraints: Conclusively comparing naive with antigen-experienced cells was impossible with unsorted PBMCs. Both higher diversity and more naive CD4+ cells marked long-lived donors when set against aged donors.

Per sample, no less than 5.5 micrograms of total RNA were extracted. Ten or more counts support this clonotype. The antigen is unknown. The germline gives CDR1 SGHTA, CDR2 FQGNSA. V dropped 4 bases and J dropped 6 bases, with 16 bases sitting between them. The CDR3 spans 15 residues. Sample-barcoded 5' priming and a J-beta primer mix drove a second PCR of roughly 6 to 12 cycles. TCRdb itself ran the 5' RACE reads through MiXCR, one entry per CDR3 protein. Altogether about 730,000 distinct CDR3 sequences are present, more than 40% being singletons, with the ten largest covering roughly 19%. The chain links TRBV7-2 to TRBJ2-1; no definite D call. Sequenced material: blood. The TCR comes from a woman aged 60 to 75 in good health. The CDR3 nucleotides are TGTGCCAGCAGCTCCCCGGGTGGGTTCTCCAATGAGCAGTTCTTC. Its protein product is CASSSPGGFSNEQFF. Drawing the rest from reference TRBV7-2 and TRBJ2-1, the complete variable domain is GAGVSQSPSNKVTEKGKDVELRCDPISGHTALYWYRQSLGQGLEFLIYFQGNSAPDKSGLPSDRFSAERTGGSVSTLTIQRTQQEDSAVYLCASSSPGGFSNEQFFGPGTRLTVL.